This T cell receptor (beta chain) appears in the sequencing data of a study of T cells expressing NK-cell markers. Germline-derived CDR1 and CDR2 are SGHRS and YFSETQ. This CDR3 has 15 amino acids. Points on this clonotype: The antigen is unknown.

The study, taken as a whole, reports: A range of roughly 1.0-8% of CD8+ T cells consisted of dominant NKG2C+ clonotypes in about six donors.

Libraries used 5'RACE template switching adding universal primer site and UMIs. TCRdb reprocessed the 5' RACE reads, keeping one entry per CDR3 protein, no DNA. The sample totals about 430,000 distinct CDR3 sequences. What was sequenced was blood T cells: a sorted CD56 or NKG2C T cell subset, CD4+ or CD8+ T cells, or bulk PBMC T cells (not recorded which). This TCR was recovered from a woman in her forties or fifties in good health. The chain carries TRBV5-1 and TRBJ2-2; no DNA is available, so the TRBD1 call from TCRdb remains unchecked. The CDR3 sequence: CASSGSRDRTGELFF.